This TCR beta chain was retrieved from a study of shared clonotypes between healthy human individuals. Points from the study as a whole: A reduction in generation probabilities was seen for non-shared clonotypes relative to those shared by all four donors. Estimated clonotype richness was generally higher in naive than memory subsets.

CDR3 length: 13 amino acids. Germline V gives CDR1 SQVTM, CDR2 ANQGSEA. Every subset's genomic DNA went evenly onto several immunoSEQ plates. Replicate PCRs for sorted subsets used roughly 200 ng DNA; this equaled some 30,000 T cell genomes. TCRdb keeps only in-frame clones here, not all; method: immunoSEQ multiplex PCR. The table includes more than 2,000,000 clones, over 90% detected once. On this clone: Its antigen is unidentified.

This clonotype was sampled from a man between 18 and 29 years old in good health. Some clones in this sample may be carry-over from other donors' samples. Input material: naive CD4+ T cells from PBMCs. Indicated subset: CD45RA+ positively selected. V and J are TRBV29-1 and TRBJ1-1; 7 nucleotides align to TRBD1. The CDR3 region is CSGGTVATAEAFF. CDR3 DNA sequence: TGCAGTGGAGGGACAGTCGCCACCGCTGAAGCTTTCTTT.